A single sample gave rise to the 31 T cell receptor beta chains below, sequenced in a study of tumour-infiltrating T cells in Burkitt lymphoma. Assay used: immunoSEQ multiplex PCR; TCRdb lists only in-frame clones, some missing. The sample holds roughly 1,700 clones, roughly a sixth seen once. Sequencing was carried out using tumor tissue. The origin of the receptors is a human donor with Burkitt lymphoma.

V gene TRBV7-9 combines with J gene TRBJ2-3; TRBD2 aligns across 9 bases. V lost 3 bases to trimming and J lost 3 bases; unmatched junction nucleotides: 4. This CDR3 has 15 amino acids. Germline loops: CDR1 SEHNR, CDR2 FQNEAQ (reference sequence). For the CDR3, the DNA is TGTGCCAGCAGCTTCGGGACTAGCATGACAGATACGCAGTATTTT. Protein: CASSFGTSMTDTQYF.

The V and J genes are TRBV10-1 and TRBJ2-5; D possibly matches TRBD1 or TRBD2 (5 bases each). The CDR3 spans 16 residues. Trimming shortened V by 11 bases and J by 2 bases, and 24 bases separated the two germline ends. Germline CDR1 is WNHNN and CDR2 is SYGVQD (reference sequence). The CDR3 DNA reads TGCGCCGGAACTAGTCCCATCCAGGGAGAACAAGAGACCCAGTACTTC. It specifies CAGTSPIQGEQETQYF.

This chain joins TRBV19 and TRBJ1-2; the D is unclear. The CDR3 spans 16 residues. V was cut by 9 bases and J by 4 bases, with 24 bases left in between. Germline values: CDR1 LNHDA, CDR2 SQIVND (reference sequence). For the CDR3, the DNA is TGTGCCAGCTACCGGGCGGACCGAGACGGAGTCTATGGCTACACCTTC. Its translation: CASYRADRDGVYGYTF.

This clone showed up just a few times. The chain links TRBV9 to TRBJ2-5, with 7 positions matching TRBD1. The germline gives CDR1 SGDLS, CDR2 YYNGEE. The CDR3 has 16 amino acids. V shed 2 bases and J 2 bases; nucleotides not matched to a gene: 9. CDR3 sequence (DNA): TGTGCCAGCAGCGTGTGGTCGGGACAGCAACAAGAGACCCAGTACTTC. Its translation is CASSVWSGQQQETQYF.

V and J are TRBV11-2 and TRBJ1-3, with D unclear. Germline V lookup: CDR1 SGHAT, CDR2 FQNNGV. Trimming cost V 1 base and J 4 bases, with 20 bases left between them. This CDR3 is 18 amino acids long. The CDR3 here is CASSLARGRVTHGNTIYF. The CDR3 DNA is TGTGCCAGCAGCTTAGCACGGGGAAGAGTAACGCACGGAAACACCATATATTTT.

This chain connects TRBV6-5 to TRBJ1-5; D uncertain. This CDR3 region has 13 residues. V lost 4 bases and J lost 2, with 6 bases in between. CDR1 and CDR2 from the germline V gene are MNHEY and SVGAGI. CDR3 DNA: TGTGCCAGCAGTTGGAGGGGCAATCAGCCCCAGCATTTT. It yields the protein CASSWRGNQPQHF.

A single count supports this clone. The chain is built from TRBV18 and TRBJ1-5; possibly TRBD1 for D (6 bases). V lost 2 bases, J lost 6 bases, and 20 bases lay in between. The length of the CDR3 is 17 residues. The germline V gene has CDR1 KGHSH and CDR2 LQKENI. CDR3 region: CASSPGGADFGSQPQHF. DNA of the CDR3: TGTGCCAGCTCACCAGGGGGGGCGGACTTCGGGTCTCAGCCCCAGCATTTT. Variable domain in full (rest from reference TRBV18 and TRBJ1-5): NAGVMQNPRHLVRRRGQEARLRCSPMKGHSHVYWYRQLPEEGLKFMVYLQKENIIDESGMPKERFSAEFPKEGPSILRIQQVVRGDSAAYFCASSPGGADFGSQPQHFGDGTRLSIL.

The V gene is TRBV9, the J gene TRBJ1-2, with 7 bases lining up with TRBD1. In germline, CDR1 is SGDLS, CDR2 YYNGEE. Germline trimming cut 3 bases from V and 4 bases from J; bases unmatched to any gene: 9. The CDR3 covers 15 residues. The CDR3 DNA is TGTGCCAGCAGCGCACAGGGGCGCGGGGGCTATGGCTACACCTTC. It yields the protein CASSAQGRGGYGYTF.

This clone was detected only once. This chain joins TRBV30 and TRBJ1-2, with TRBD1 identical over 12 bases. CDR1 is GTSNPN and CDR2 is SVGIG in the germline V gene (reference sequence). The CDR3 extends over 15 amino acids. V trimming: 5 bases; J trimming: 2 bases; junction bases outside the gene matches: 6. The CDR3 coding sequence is TGTGCCTGGGGGGACAGGGGGCTCGGGAACTATGGCTACACCTTC. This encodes CAWGDRGLGNYGYTF.

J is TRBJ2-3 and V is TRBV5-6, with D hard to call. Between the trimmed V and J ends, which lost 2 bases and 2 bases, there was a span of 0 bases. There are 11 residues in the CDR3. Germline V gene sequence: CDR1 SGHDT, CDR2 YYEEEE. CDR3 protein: CASSFTDTQYF. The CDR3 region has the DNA TGTGCCAGCAGCTTCACAGATACGCAGTATTTT.

The CDR3: CASSLEGVLNNSPLHF. The CDR3 DNA reads as TGTGCCAGCAGCTTAGAAGGTGTACTAAATAATTCACCCCTCCACTTT. This chain connects TRBV11-2 to TRBJ1-6; D is unresolved. V lost 0 bases and J 5 bases, leaving 11 bases between the germline ends. The CDR3 runs to 16 residues. Germline V gives CDR1 SGHAT, CDR2 FQNNGV.

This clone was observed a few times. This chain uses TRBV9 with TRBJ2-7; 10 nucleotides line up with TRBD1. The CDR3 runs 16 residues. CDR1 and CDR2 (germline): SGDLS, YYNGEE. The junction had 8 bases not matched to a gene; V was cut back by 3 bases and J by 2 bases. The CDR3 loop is CASSAWTGGFPYEQYF. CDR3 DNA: TGTGCCAGCAGCGCCTGGACAGGGGGATTTCCCTACGAGCAGTACTTC.

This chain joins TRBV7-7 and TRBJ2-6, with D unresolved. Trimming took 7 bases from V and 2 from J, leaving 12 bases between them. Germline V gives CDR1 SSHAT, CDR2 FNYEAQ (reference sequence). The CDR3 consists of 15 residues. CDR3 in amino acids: CASTPSAAGANVLTF. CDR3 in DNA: TGTGCCAGCACCCCCAGTGCCGCTGGGGCCAACGTCCTGACTTTC.

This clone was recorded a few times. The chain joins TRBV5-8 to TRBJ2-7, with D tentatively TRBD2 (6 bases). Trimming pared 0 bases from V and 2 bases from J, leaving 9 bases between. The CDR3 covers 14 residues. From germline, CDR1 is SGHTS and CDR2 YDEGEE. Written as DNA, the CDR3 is TGTGCCAGCAGCTTGGCTGGGACTCCCTACGAGCAGTACTTC. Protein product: CASSLAGTPYEQYF. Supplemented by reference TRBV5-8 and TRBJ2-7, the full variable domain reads EAGVTQSPTHLIKTRGQQATLRCSPISGHTSVYWYQQALGLGLQFLLWYDEGEERNRGNFPPRFSGRQFPNYSSELNVNALELEDSALYLCASSLAGTPYEQYFGPGTRLTVT.

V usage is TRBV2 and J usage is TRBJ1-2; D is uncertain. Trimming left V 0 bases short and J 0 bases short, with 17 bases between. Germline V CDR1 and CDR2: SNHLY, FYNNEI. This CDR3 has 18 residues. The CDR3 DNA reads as TGTGCCAGCAGTGAAGCGCTTCTCGGCAGTGAAACTAACTATGGCTACACCTTC. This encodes CASSEALLGSETNYGYTF.

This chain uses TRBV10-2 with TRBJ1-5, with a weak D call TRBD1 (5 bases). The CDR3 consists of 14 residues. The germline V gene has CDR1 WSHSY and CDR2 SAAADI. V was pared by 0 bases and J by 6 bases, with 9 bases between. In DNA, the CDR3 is TGCGCCAGCAGTGAGTCAGGGGCTAGTCAGCCCCAGCATTTT. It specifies CASSESGASQPQHF.

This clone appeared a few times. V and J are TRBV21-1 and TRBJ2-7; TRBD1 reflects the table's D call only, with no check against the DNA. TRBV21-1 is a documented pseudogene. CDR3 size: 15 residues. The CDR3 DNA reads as TGTGCCAGCAGCAAATCCCAACAGGGGGAGGACGAGCAGTACTTC. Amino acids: CASSKSQQGEDEQYF.

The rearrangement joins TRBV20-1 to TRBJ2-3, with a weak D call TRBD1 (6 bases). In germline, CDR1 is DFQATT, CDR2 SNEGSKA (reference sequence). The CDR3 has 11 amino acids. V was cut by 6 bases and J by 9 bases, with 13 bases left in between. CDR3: CSAPSRGTQYF. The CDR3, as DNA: TGCAGTGCCCCCTCGAGGGGGACGCAGTATTTT.

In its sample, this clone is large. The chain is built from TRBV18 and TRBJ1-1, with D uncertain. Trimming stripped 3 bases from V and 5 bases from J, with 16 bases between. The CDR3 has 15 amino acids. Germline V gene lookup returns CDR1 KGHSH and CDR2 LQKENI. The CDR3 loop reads CASSPGLASWTEAFF. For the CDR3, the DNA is TGTGCCAGCTCACCCGGACTGGCGTCGTGGACTGAAGCTTTCTTT.

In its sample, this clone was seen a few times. The CDR3 spells CASSPGPNQPQHF. CDR3 DNA: TGTGCCAGTAGTCCCGGACCCAATCAGCCCCAGCATTTT. This chain uses TRBV19 with TRBJ1-5; no definite D call. Trimming removed 5 bases at V and 3 bases at J, with 8 bases between. The CDR3 totals 13 residues. Germline-derived CDR1 and CDR2 are LNHDA and SQIVND (reference sequence).

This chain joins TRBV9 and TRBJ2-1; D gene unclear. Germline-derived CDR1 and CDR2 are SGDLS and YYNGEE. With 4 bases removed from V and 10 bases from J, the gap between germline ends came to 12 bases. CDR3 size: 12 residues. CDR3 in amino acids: CASSRWLGEQFF. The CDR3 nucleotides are TGTGCCAGCAGCAGATGGTTGGGGGAGCAGTTCTTC.

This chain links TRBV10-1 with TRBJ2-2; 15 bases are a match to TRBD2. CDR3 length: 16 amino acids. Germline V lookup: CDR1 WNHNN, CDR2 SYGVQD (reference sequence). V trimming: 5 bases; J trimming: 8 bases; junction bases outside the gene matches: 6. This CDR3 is CASSSGTSGRSGELFF. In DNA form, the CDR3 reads TGCGCCAGCAGTTCCGGGACTAGCGGGAGGTCTGGGGAGCTGTTTTTT.

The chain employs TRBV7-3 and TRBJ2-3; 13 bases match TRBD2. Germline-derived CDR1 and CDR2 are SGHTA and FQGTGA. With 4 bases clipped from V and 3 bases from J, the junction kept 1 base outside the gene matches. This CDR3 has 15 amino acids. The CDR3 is CASSSGLAGTDTQYF. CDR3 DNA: TGTGCCAGCAGCTCGGGACTAGCGGGGACAGATACGCAGTATTTT.

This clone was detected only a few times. CDR3 nucleotides: TGTGCCAGCAGCCTCAAAAATGGTTACAATGAGCAGTTCTTC. Encoded protein: CASSLKNGYNEQFF. V is TRBV14 and J is TRBJ2-1, with D hard to call. Trimming left V 4 bases short and J 4 bases short, with 11 bases between. This CDR3 region has 14 residues. The germline V gene encodes CDR1 SGHDN and CDR2 FVKESK.

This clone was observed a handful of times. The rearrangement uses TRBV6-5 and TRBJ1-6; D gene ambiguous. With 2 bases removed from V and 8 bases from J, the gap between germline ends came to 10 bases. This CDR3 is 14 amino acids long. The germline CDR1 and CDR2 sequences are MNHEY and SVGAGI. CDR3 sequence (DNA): TGTGCCAGCAGTTACGGGCGGACGCATTCACCCCTCCACTTT. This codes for CASSYGRTHSPLHF.

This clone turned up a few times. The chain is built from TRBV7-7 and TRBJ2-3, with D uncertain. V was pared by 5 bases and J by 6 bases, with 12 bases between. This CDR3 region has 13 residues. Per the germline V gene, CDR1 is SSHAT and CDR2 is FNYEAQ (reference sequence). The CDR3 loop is CASSPLVVDTQYF. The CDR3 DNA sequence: TGTGCCAGCAGCCCCCTGGTTGTGGATACGCAGTATTTT.

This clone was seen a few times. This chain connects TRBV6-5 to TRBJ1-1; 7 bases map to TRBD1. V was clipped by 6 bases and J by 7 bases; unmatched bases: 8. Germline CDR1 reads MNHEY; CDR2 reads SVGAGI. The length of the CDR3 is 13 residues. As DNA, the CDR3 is TGTGCCAGCAGCAGTATTGCAGGGGGTGAAGCTTTCTTT. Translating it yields CASSSIAGGEAFF.

CDR3 residues: CASSRTGGLNTEAFF. For the CDR3, the DNA is TGTGCCAGTAGTAGGACAGGGGGTTTGAACACTGAAGCTTTCTTT. The rearrangement joins TRBV19 to TRBJ1-1; 10 bases line up with TRBD1. Germline lookup yields CDR1 LNHDA and CDR2 SQIVND (reference sequence). V was clipped by 4 bases and J by 0 bases; unmatched bases: 2. This CDR3 spans 15 amino acids.

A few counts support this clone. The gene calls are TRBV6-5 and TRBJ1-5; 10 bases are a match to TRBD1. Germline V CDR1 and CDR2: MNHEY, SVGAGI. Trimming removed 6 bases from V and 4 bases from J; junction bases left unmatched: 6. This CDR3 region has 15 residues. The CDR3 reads CASRLGTGVNQPQHF. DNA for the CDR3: TGTGCCAGCAGGCTGGGGACAGGGGTAAATCAGCCCCAGCATTTT.

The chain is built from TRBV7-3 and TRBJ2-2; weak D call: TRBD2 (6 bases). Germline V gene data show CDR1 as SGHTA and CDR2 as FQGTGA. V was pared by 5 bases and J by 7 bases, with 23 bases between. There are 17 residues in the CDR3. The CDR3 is CASSPTSLGGRVGELFF. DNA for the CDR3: TGTGCCAGCAGCCCAACCAGCCTTGGAGGGAGAGTCGGGGAGCTGTTTTTT.

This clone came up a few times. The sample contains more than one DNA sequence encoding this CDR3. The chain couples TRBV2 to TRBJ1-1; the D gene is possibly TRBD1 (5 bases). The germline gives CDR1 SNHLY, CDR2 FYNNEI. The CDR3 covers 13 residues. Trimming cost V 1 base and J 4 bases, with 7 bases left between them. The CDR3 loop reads CASSEGGGTEAFF. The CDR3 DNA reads TGTGCCAGCAGTGAAGGGGGGGGCACTGAAGCTTTCTTT.